These 3 T cell receptor beta chains were sequenced from one sample in a study of shared clonotypes between healthy human individuals (dated by TCRdb to the early 2020s). Library method: the immunoSEQ multiplex PCR assay. The clones in this table, taken by TCRdb from immuneACCESS, are in-frame only. Not every clone is retained; where verified, under half of the shortfall comes from an unresolved V gene, and the cause of the rest is unknown. For this sample there are 2 million to 2.5 million clones; approximately 93% appear just once. The ten largest account for under 0.45% of the sample. Material for sequencing was naive CD4+ T cells from PBMCs. The sample's cell subset or site label, in plain terms: CD45RA+ positively selected. The receptors come from a man aged 18-30 years in good health. Some clones in this sample may be carry-over from other donors' samples.

The chain links TRBV10-3 to TRBJ2-1; tentatively, D is TRBD2 (5 bases). The CDR3 is 13 residues long. Germline values: CDR1 ENHRY, CDR2 SYGVKD. Trimming stripped 8 bases from V and 7 bases from J, with 15 bases between. CDR3 amino acids: CAIEDGISNEQFF. The CDR3 bases are TGTGCCATCGAGGACGGGATAAGTAATGAGCAGTTCTTC.

This clone was recorded once. The V call is TRBV28, the J call TRBJ2-1, with D uncertain. Trimming took 8 bases from V and 2 from J, leaving 13 bases between them. CDR3 size: 14 residues. The V gene's germline CDR1 is MDHEN and CDR2 SYDVKM. This chain's CDR3 is CASASVATYNEQFF. In nucleotides, the CDR3 is TGTGCCAGCGCTTCTGTGGCCACCTACAATGAGCAGTTCTTC.

The chain employs TRBV2 and TRBJ2-1, with 10 nucleotides matching TRBD2. Germline CDR1 and CDR2: SNHLY and FYNNEI. The CDR3 length is 17 residues. V lost 2 bases, J lost 6 bases, and 10 bases stayed unmatched. The CDR3 is CASSEWPSGRSGNEQFF. Here the CDR3 DNA reads TGTGCCAGCAGTGAATGGCCTAGCGGGAGATCGGGCAATGAGCAGTTCTTC.